The 29 T cell receptor beta chains below come from one sample, sequenced in a study of human T cells and chemical hapten exposure. The time point was: pre-sensitization, week 0. Specified treatment: therapeutic diphenylcyclopropenone sensitization with weekly scalp DPC. In TCRdb, the RACE reads were re-called with MiXCR into one record per CDR3 protein. The sample carries around 350,000 distinct CDR3 sequences, 5.5% recorded once. This material consisted of whole blood, taken in connection with sensitization to the hapten diphenylcyclopropenone (DPC). The receptors originated from a woman aged 18-29 years with alopecia areata. Some clones in this sample may be carry-over from other donors' samples.

The chain recombines TRBV6-1 with TRBJ2-1; D may be TRBD1 or TRBD2 (6 bases each). The CDR3 consists of 20 residues. Looked up from germline, CDR1 is MNHNS and CDR2 is SASEGT. V was shortened by 6 bases and J by 5 bases, with 32 bases between the two germline ends. CDR3 sequence reads: CASRRLGGGDLVLTNNEQFF. CDR3 DNA sequence: TGTGCCAGCAGGCGTCTCGGGGGCGGGGACCTTGTCCTTACAAACAATGAGCAGTTCTTC.

The table lists this clonotype with a few counts. J is TRBJ1-6 and V is TRBV20-1; maybe TRBD1 (5 bases). The germline V gene encodes CDR1 DFQATT and CDR2 SNEGSKA (reference sequence). With 2 bases removed from V and 6 bases from J, the gap between germline ends came to 11 bases. The CDR3 has 14 residues. CDR3 protein: CSARRGDGNSPLHF. The CDR3 bases are TGCAGTGCTAGAAGGGGAGACGGTAATTCACCCCTCCACTTT.

This clonotype was seen only a few times. The chain employs TRBV5-1 and TRBJ2-5; weak D call: TRBD1 (5 bases). Germline V gives CDR1 SGHRS, CDR2 YFSETQ. V was clipped by 3 bases and J by 2 bases, with 14 bases between them. CDR3 length: 15 amino acids. In nucleotides, the CDR3 is TGCGCCAGCAGCTCGGTCCCAACAGGACAAGAGACCCAGTACTTC. Its protein product is CASSSVPTGQETQYF.

This clonotype came up many times. This rearrangement joins TRBV20-1 to TRBJ2-5, with D perhaps TRBD1 (6 bases). Deletions cut 0 bases from V and 5 bases from J, with 16 bases between. This CDR3 contains 15 residues. Per the germline V gene, CDR1 is DFQATT and CDR2 is SNEGSKA (reference sequence). As DNA, the CDR3 is TGCAGTGCTAGAGATATAGGCAGGGGATACGAGACCCAGTACTTC. Encoded protein: CSARDIGRGYETQYF.

Many counts were recorded for this clonotype. The gene calls are TRBV7-2 and TRBJ2-3; no clear D. This CDR3 region has 12 residues. The germline CDR1 and CDR2 sequences are SGHTA and FQGNSA. V lost 2 bases and J 4 bases, leaving 4 bases between the germline ends. The DNA of the CDR3 is TGTGCCAGCAGCTTACGCGCAGATACGCAGTATTTT. Translated: CASSLRADTQYF.

Only a few counts were recorded for this clonotype. The rearrangement uses TRBV10-3 and TRBJ2-7; D might be TRBD2 (6 bases). The V end lost 7 bases, the J end lost 5 bases, and 15 bases lay between the germline ends. The CDR3 loop spans 13 amino acids. Germline CDR1 is ENHRY and CDR2 is SYGVKD. The CDR3 coding sequence is TGTGCCATCAAAAGCCTGCGGGGTCACGAGCAGTACTTC. Its protein product is CAIKSLRGHEQYF.

This clonotype was counted many times. This chain links TRBV7-9 with TRBJ1-2; D is undetermined. With 5 bases removed from V and 6 bases from J, the gap between germline ends came to 16 bases. The CDR3 loop spans 14 amino acids. Germline CDR1 SEHNR, CDR2 FQNEAQ (reference sequence). The DNA of the CDR3 is TGTGCCAGCAGCCTTGTGGCCCTAGGGAATGGCTACACCTTC. Its translation is CASSLVALGNGYTF.

This clonotype was seen a few times. This rearrangement joins TRBV5-1 to TRBJ1-2; 8 nucleotides match TRBD1. The CDR3 length is 14 residues. Germline CDR1 reads SGHRS; CDR2 reads YFSETQ. The V segment lost 6 bases and the J segment 3 bases; nucleotides outside the gene matches: 7. The CDR3 DNA follows: TGCGCCAGCACCCCCTCGACAGGGGACTATGGCTACACCTTC. As protein: CASTPSTGDYGYTF. Together with reference TRBV5-1 and TRBJ1-2, the CDR3 gives the full variable domain: KAGVTQTPRYLIKTRGQQVTLSCSPISGHRSVSWYQQTPGQGLQFLFEYFSETQRNKGNFPGRFSGRQFSNSRSEMNVSTLELGDSALYLCASTPSTGDYGYTFGSGTRLTVV.

At least ten counts were recorded for this clonotype. This chain connects TRBV6-2 or TRBV6-3 to TRBJ2-1; the match to TRBD2 covers 7 bases. The length of the CDR3 is 15 residues. J gave up 3 bases and V 2 bases, and 4 bases lay outside the gene matches. In germline, CDR1 is MNHEY, CDR2 SVGEGT. CDR3 loop: CASSYGGGFYNEQFF. The CDR3 coding sequence is TGTGCCAGCAGTTACGGCGGGGGTTTCTACAATGAGCAGTTCTTC.

This clonotype turned up a few times. V is TRBV27 and J is TRBJ2-7; D may correspond to TRBD1 or TRBD2 (6 bases each). Trimming pared 7 bases from V and 1 base from J, leaving 17 bases between. CDR3 length: 15 residues. Germline values: CDR1 MNHEY, CDR2 SMNVEV (reference sequence). This CDR3 is CASKDLGGPSYEQYF. As DNA, the CDR3 is TGTGCCAGCAAAGATTTGGGGGGCCCATCCTACGAGCAGTACTTC.

This clonotype was observed at least ten times. The chain recombines TRBV27 with TRBJ1-2; D not resolved. Germline V gene lookup returns CDR1 MNHEY and CDR2 SMNVEV (reference sequence). This CDR3 region has 13 residues. Trimming took off 1 base at V and 7 bases at J, with 10 bases between the two ends. The CDR3 bases are TGTGCCAGCAGTTTATTGGGGAATGCTGGCTACACCTTC. Protein: CASSLLGNAGYTF.

This clonotype was found many times. This chain joins TRBV28 and TRBJ2-1, with D unresolved. The V and J ends lost 6 bases and 4 bases respectively, with 13 bases between them. Looked up from germline, CDR1 is MDHEN and CDR2 is SYDVKM. The CDR3 length is 14 residues. The CDR3 sequence is CASRPGYGYNEQFF. For the CDR3, the DNA is TGTGCCAGCAGACCCGGATACGGGTACAATGAGCAGTTCTTC.

V usage is TRBV12-3 or TRBV12-4 and J usage is TRBJ1-2; a possible D gene is TRBD1 (6 bases). The CDR3 covers 14 residues. The germline V and J ends were trimmed by 6 bases and 2 bases, with 13 bases remaining between them. The CDR3 DNA reads TGTGCCAGCAGCCCCGCGGGGGCCAACTATGGCTACACCTTC. This translates into CASSPAGANYGYTF.

The chain has TRBV3-1 and TRBJ1-1; the D gene is possibly TRBD1 (5 bases). Germline V gene sequence: CDR1 LGHDT, CDR2 YNNKEL (reference sequence). V lost 3 bases, J lost 3 bases, and 5 bases lay in between. This CDR3 has 12 amino acids. The CDR3 loop is CASSQGDTEAFF. For the CDR3, the DNA is TGTGCCAGCAGCCAGGGGGACACTGAAGCTTTCTTT.

This clonotype was seen more than once but under ten times. The chain joins TRBV5-6 to TRBJ2-3; TRBD2 matches at 9 bases. Germline V gene lookup returns CDR1 SGHDT and CDR2 YYEEEE. The length of the CDR3 is 16 residues. V lost 2 bases, J lost 2 bases, and 6 bases stayed unmatched. CDR3 nucleotides: TGTGCCAGCAGCTTCAGACTAGCGGATCTCACAGATACGCAGTATTTT. The encoded protein is CASSFRLADLTDTQYF.

This clonotype was seen a handful of times. V is TRBV5-1 and J is TRBJ1-1; D uncertain. Germline V gene data show CDR1 as SGHRS and CDR2 as YFSETQ. The CDR3 has 13 amino acids. Trimming took 5 bases from V and 4 from J, leaving 12 bases between them. CDR3 sequence: CASRPLRATEAFF. CDR3 DNA: TGCGCCAGCAGGCCCTTACGGGCCACTGAAGCTTTCTTT.

The chain links TRBV7-2 to TRBJ2-2; the D gene could be TRBD1 or TRBD2 (6 bases each). The CDR3 has 16 residues. Germline values: CDR1 SGHTA, CDR2 FQGNSA. V lost 5 bases to trimming and J lost 6 bases, with 19 bases between them. CDR3 residues: CASSPPGGLVSGELFF. The CDR3 nucleotides read TGTGCCAGCAGCCCTCCCGGGGGCCTGGTTTCCGGGGAGCTGTTTTTT.

At least ten counts were recorded for this clonotype. The chain is built from TRBV28 and TRBJ2-2, with TRBD1 matching over 7 bases. The junction had 4 bases not matched to a gene; V was cut back by 4 bases and J by 5 bases. CDR1 and CDR2 from the germline V gene are MDHEN and SYDVKM. The CDR3 loop spans 14 amino acids. CDR3 protein: CASSSTGVTGELFF. CDR3 bases: TGTGCCAGCAGTTCAACAGGGGTTACCGGGGAGCTGTTTTTT.

This clonotype was detected ten times or more. This chain links TRBV7-9 with TRBJ2-3; tentatively, D is TRBD1 or TRBD2 (6 bases each). V lost 1 base to trimming and J lost 4 bases, with 15 bases between them. This CDR3 is built from 16 residues. Germline-derived CDR1 and CDR2 are SEHNR and FQNEAQ (reference sequence). CDR3 region: CASSLGGALDSDTQYF. The CDR3 DNA sequence: TGTGCCAGCAGCTTAGGGGGGGCGCTGGACTCAGATACGCAGTATTTT.

This clonotype was seen more than once but under ten times. The chain has TRBV9 and TRBJ2-1, with 12 bases that match TRBD2. Germline CDR1 is SGDLS and CDR2 is YYNGEE. V lost 3 bases, J lost 5 bases, and 6 bases stayed unmatched. The CDR3 runs to 16 residues. The DNA of the CDR3 is TGTGCCAGCAGCGCTCTTAGACTAGCGGGGGACAATGAGCAGTTCTTC. Translated: CASSALRLAGDNEQFF.

Ten or more counts support this clonotype. V gene TRBV6-2 or TRBV6-3 combines with J gene TRBJ2-1, with 10 positions matching TRBD2. J gave up 3 bases and V 5 bases, and 4 bases lay outside the gene matches. Germline CDR1 reads MNHEY; CDR2 reads SVGEGT. The CDR3 contains 15 residues. The CDR3 sequence: CASSPSGGSYNEQFF. The CDR3 coding sequence is TGTGCCAGCAGTCCTAGCGGGGGAAGCTACAATGAGCAGTTCTTC.

This clonotype was picked up many times. The V call is TRBV12-3 or TRBV12-4, the J call TRBJ2-1, with D possibly matching TRBD2 (6 bases). This CDR3 spans 16 amino acids. V gave up 6 bases and J gave up 12 bases, with 27 bases separating them. The CDR3 protein is CASSPNPSVGTPRQFF. Written as DNA, the CDR3 is TGTGCCAGCAGCCCGAACCCTAGCGTGGGAACACCACGGCAGTTCTTC.

The genes are TRBV12-3 or TRBV12-4 and TRBJ2-1; TRBD1 matches 9 bases. Losses at the gene ends were 6 bases for V and 8 bases for J; bases not matched to a gene: 11. This CDR3 spans 15 amino acids. CDR3 DNA sequence: TGTGCCAGCAGGCCCGGGACAGGGAGTATGTATGAGCAGTTCTTC. This sequence encodes CASRPGTGSMYEQFF.

At least ten counts were recorded for this clonotype. The chain is built from TRBV9 and TRBJ2-7; 7 bases match TRBD1. Trimming removed 4 bases from V and 5 bases from J; junction bases left unmatched: 6. The germline V gene has CDR1 SGDLS and CDR2 YYNGEE. This CDR3 region has 13 residues. The CDR3 is CASSSTGYDEQYF. The CDR3 nucleotides read TGTGCCAGCAGCTCGACAGGGTACGACGAGCAGTACTTC.

In its sample, this clonotype was seen a few times. The chain links TRBV3-1 to TRBJ1-1, with a possible D match to TRBD1 (5 bases). CDR1 and CDR2 (germline): LGHDT, YNNKEL (reference sequence). This CDR3 is 14 amino acids long. V was trimmed by 3 bases and J by 5 bases, leaving 13 bases between them. The CDR3 nucleotides read TGTGCCAGCAGCCAGGGGGATCAGCGGACTGAAGCTTTCTTT. This codes for CASSQGDQRTEAFF.

This clonotype was found once. J is TRBJ2-7 and V is TRBV4-2; no firm D call. CDR1 is LGHNA, CDR2 YNFKEQ, per germline. The CDR3 spans 14 residues. With 0 bases removed from V and 6 bases from J, the gap between germline ends came to 12 bases. The chain's CDR3 is CASSQDKDFFEQYF. CDR3 bases: TGTGCCAGCAGCCAAGATAAAGATTTCTTCGAGCAGTACTTC.

The CDR3: CASRRTGENEQYF. In DNA form, the CDR3 reads TGTGCCAGCAGGCGGACAGGGGAGAACGAGCAGTACTTC. The V and J genes are TRBV6-2 or TRBV6-3 and TRBJ2-7; 9 bases are a match to TRBD1. Germline V lookup: CDR1 MNHEY, CDR2 SVGEGT. The V gene end was trimmed by 6 bases and the J gene end by 5 bases; junction bases not matched to a gene: 5. The CDR3 is 13 residues long.

Only a few counts were recorded for this clonotype. This chain links TRBV10-3 with TRBJ1-2, with D unresolved. Trimming took 0 bases from V and 7 from J, leaving 9 bases between them. Germline V gives CDR1 ENHRY, CDR2 SYGVKD. The length of the CDR3 is 13 residues. The DNA for the CDR3 is TGTGCCATCAGTGAGTCGAACTCCGGTGGCTACACCTTC. This gives the protein CAISESNSGGYTF.

This clonotype was observed a few times. This chain connects TRBV6-5 to TRBJ1-1; 9 bases map to TRBD1. Germline trimming cut 4 bases from V and 3 bases from J; bases unmatched to any gene: 6. Germline V gives CDR1 MNHEY, CDR2 SVGAGI. This CDR3 has 15 amino acids. The CDR3 DNA reads TGTGCCAGCAGTTCAGCGGGACAGGGATACACTGAAGCTTTCTTT. It translates to CASSSAGQGYTEAFF.